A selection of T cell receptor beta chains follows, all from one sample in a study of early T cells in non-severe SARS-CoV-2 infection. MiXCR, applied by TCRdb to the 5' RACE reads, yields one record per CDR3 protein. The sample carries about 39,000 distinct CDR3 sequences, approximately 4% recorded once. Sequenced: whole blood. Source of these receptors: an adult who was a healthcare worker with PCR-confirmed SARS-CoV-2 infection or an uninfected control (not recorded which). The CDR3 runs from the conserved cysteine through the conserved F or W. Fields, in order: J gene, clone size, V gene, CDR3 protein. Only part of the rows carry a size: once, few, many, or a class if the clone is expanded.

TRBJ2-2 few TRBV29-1 CSSRGAGTGELFF
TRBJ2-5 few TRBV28 CASDHYGAGRETQYF
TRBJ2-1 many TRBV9 CASSPTTGTSYNEQFF
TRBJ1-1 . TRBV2 CASIGTPNTEAFF
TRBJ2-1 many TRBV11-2 CASSSSGIAGMYDEQFF
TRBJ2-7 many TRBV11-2 CASSSDFYEQYF
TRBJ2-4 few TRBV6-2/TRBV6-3 CASSRSGGRIKNIQYF
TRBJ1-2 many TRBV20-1 CSAPENYGYTF
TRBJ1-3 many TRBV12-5 CASRRAGENTIYF
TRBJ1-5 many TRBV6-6 CASSYSSGSNQPQHF
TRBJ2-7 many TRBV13 CASSLGPQSSYEQYF
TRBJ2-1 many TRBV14 CASGTSGGVEQFF
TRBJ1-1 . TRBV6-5 CASSYSSRLDTEAFF
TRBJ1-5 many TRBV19 CASTPRAGVSNQPQHF
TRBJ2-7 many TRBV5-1 CASSRGQGLGEQYF
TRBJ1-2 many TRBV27 CASRSPLTGDYGYTF
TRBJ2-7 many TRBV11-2 CASSSGLTYEQYF
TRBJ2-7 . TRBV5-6 CASSRLPQGREQYF
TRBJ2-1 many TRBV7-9 CASSLERIEQFF
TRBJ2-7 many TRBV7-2 CASSYRTGGGAAYEQYF
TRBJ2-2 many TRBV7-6 CASSASPIAGNTGELFF
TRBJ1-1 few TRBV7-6 CASSRQEMNTEAFF
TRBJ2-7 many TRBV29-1 CSVGPSGSYEQYF
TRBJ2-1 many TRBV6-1 CAGGKRESGQFF
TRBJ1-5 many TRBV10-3 CAIKSREGQPQHF
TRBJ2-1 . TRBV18 CASSLDRGREQFF
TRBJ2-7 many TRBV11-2 CASSGTNSYEQYF
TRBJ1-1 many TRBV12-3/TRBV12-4 CASSAGVNTEAFF
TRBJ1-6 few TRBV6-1 CASTRLNNSPLHF
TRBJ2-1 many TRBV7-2 CASSLGAGGYYNEQFF
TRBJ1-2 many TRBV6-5 CASSLRQTLGANYGYTF
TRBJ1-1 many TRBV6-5 CASTSLQGSGEAFF
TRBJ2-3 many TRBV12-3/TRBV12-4 CASSWTSGGTDTQYF
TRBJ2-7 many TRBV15 CATSRGGSSGEQYF
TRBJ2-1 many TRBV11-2 CASSLVRASGRYNEQFF
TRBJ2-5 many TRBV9 CASSATIRGLGETQYF
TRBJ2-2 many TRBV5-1 CASRHNTGNTGELFF
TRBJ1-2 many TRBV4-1 CASSPKGPDYGYTF
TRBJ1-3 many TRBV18 CASSPGSSGNTIYF
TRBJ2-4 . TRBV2 CASSERRLAKNIQYF
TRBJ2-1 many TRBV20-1 CSAREAWGWNEQFF
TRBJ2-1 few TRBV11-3 CASSFNSGEQFF
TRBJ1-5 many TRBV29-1 CSVGSDRDGNQPQHF
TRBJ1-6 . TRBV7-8 CASSLARGTNSPLHF
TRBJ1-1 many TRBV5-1 CASSFGTGGRREAFF
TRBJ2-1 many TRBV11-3 CASSPGGGYNEQFF
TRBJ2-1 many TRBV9 CASSVGGRGNEQFF
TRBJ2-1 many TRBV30 CAWSSGEVEQFF
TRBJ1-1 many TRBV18 CASSQATEAFF